This T cell receptor beta chain originates from a study of cytomegalovirus exposure and HLA in healthy donors. As for the study in general: From donors who were HLA-typed, an early data release held approximately 80 million unique TCRs. General study points: What a later analysis reportedly showed was that an Asian-associated ancestry cluster had fewer N-insertions than the roughly 720-donor mean.

This clone came up a few times. Antigen: not known. Deletions cut 1 base from V and 7 bases from J, with 7 bases between. This CDR3 spans 13 amino acids. Germline V gene data show CDR1 as MGHRA and CDR2 as YSYEKL. PCR used 60 Vbeta primers and 13 Jbeta primers. Repertoires were generated with immunoSEQ multiplex PCR, while TCRdb's copy carries only in-frame clones and drops some. The table has approximately 78,000 clones, 60% to 75% seen once. Nominally healthy donors were sampled, though unrecorded immune exposures were likely. The sequenced sample consisted of PBMCs. The chain links TRBV4-1 to TRBJ1-4, with D possibly TRBD1 on 5 matching bases. This TCR derives from a man aged 35-49 years in good health and CMV-seropositive. CDR3 nucleotide sequence: TGCGCCAGCAGCCAAGCAGGGTTTGAAAAACTGTTTTTT. This sequence encodes CASSQAGFEKLFF.